This is a list of T cell receptor beta chains from one sample in a study of Ad26.COV2.S vaccination and SARS-CoV-2 variants. Only in-frame clones appear in the TCRdb table, and some are missing; sequencing was by immunoSEQ multiplex PCR. The sample lists over 110,000 clones, 80% to 90% seen once, with approximately 5.1% in the top ten. Here the sequenced sample was peripheral blood, taken after recovery from COVID-19. The receptors were gathered from a human donor who had recovered from COVID-19. Each CDR3 is given with its conserved first and last residue. The D gene is left open where the match is weak. Rows may omit the clone size; those that give it use once, few, many or a size class.

V gene: TRBV30; clone size: few; J gene: TRBJ1-2; D gene: -; CDR3 DNA: TGTGCCTGGAGTGTAATTCAGGGAAATGGCTACACCTTC; CDR3 protein: CAWSVIQGNGYTF
V gene: TRBV28; clone size: once; J gene: TRBJ2-7; D gene: TRBD2; CDR3 DNA: TGTGCCAGCAGTCCCTCCGGGCTAGCGGGGTCCTACGAGCAGTACTTC; CDR3 protein: CASSPSGLAGSYEQYF
V gene: TRBV7-9; clone size: -; J gene: TRBJ2-7; D gene: -; CDR3 DNA: TGTGCCAGCAGCTTAAGGACTCATTACGAGCAGTACTTC; CDR3 protein: CASSLRTHYEQYF
V gene: TRBV19; clone size: -; J gene: TRBJ2-4; D gene: TRBD1; CDR3 DNA: TGTGCCAGTAGTATAGGGACAGGGACGAGGAACATTCAGTACTTC; CDR3 protein: CASSIGTGTRNIQYF
V gene: TRBV7-9; clone size: -; J gene: TRBJ2-3; D gene: -; CDR3 DNA: TGTGCCAGCAGCTTTCTGACTAGGATGGGGGCAGATACGCAGTATTTT; CDR3 protein: CASSFLTRMGADTQYF
V gene: TRBV28; clone size: -; J gene: TRBJ1-3; D gene: -; CDR3 DNA: TGTGCCAGCAGTTTCTCCGGACCTGGGTCTGGAAACACCATATATTTT; CDR3 protein: CASSFSGPGSGNTIYF
V gene: TRBV27; clone size: -; J gene: TRBJ1-2; D gene: TRBD1; CDR3 DNA: TGTGCCAGCGGAGACAGGGGCTTTAGCTATGGCTACACCTTC; CDR3 protein: CASGDRGFSYGYTF
V gene: TRBV2; clone size: -; J gene: TRBJ2-7; D gene: -; CDR3 DNA: TGTGCCAGCAGTCGACCGAAGACAGGACCCTACGAGCAGTACTTC; CDR3 protein: CASSRPKTGPYEQYF
V gene: TRBV5-5; clone size: -; J gene: TRBJ1-2; D gene: TRBD1; CDR3 DNA: TGTGCCAGCAGCCCCCGGACAGGGGGATATGGCTACACCTTC; CDR3 protein: CASSPRTGGYGYTF
V gene: TRBV5-1; clone size: -; J gene: TRBJ1-3; D gene: -; CDR3 DNA: TGCGCCAGCAGTCCCATGGAAGGTCTTTCTGTATATTTT; CDR3 protein: CASSPMEGLSVYF
V gene: TRBV6-1; clone size: -; J gene: TRBJ2-6; D gene: -; CDR3 DNA: TGTGCCAGCAGTGAGGCTGGGGCGTACTCTGGGGCCAACGTCCTGACTTTC; CDR3 protein: CASSEAGAYSGANVLTF
V gene: TRBV29-1; clone size: -; J gene: TRBJ1-1; D gene: -; CDR3 DNA: TGCAGCGTGTTAAGGGGGTCGGTCGGCACTGAAGCTTTCTTT; CDR3 protein: CSVLRGSVGTEAFF
V gene: TRBV9; clone size: -; J gene: TRBJ2-2; D gene: -; CDR3 DNA: TGTGCCAGCAGCGTAGTGGGGACCTACACCGGGGAGCTGTTTTTT; CDR3 protein: CASSVVGTYTGELFF
V gene: TRBV9; clone size: -; J gene: TRBJ2-3; D gene: TRBD2; CDR3 DNA: TGTGCCAGCAGCGGACCGGGACTAGCGGGCCTTAGCACAGATACGCAGTATTTT; CDR3 protein: CASSGPGLAGLSTDTQYF
V gene: TRBV7-2; clone size: once; J gene: TRBJ2-1; D gene: TRBD1; CDR3 DNA: TGTGCCAGCAGCCTAACCGGACAGGGGGGCTACAATGAGCAGTTCTTC; CDR3 protein: CASSLTGQGGYNEQFF
V gene: TRBV30; clone size: -; J gene: TRBJ2-7; D gene: -; CDR3 DNA: TGTGCCTGGAGTGACAGCCCTCGAGGCGAGCAGTACTTC; CDR3 protein: CAWSDSPRGEQYF